This is a list of T cell receptor beta chains from one sample in a study of shared clonotypes between healthy human individuals. Sequencing used immunoSEQ multiplex PCR; TCRdb keeps in-frame clones, though not all of them. The sample shows about 1 million clones, roughly 80% of them seen only once. The sample was memory CD4+ T cells sorted from blood. The receptor set was obtained from a man younger than 35 in good health. CDR3s include the opening cysteine and the closing phenylalanine or tryptophan. A D gene is named only where the DNA matches it firmly. Clone size is not always given. Where it is, it says once, few, many or a class for expanded clones.

- | - | TRBJ2-2 | TRBV7-9 | TGTGCCAGCAGCTTAGGGACACCCTCGAACACCGGGGAGCTGTTTTTT | CASSLGTPSNTGELFF
- | - | TRBJ2-3 | TRBV7-2 | TGTGCCAGCAGCTCAGGGACTGCAAACACAGATACGCAGTATTTT | CASSSGTANTDTQYF
- | - | TRBJ2-3 | TRBV5-1 | TGCGCCAGCAGCCCGCCCAACACAGATACGCAGTATTTT | CASSPPNTDTQYF
TRBD1 | - | TRBJ1-5 | TRBV6-1 | TGTGCCAGCAGTGAACGGACAGGGGGCGCCGACAATCAGCCCCAGCATTTT | CASSERTGGADNQPQHF
- | - | TRBJ1-2 | TRBV10-3 | TGTGCCATCACACAGGGAATATATGGCTACACCTTC | CAITQGIYGYTF
- | - | TRBJ2-1 | TRBV6-6 | TGTGCCAGCAGTTACTCCGATACGACTAGTAATGAGCAGTTCTTC | CASSYSDTTSNEQFF
- | once | TRBJ2-1 | TRBV10-3 | TGTGCCATCAGTGAGGTCAATGAGCAGTTCTTC | CAISEVNEQFF
- | - | TRBJ2-7 | TRBV28 | TGTGCCAGCAGCCTCTTAGGGTACGAGCAGTACTTC | CASSLLGYEQYF
- | - | TRBJ2-7 | TRBV5-1 | TGCGCCAGCAGCTTCGAGCCTCCCTACGAGCAGTACTTC | CASSFEPPYEQYF
TRBD2 | once | TRBJ2-7 | TRBV5-6 | TGTGCCAGCAGCTTGGGACTAGCTGGTTCCGAGCAGTACTTC | CASSLGLAGSEQYF
- | - | TRBJ2-3 | TRBV5-1 | TGCGCCAGCAGCCTCAGGGGTGCTAGCACAGATACGCAGTATTTT | CASSLRGASTDTQYF
TRBD2 | - | TRBJ2-1 | TRBV7-2 | TGTGCCAGCAGCTTAGCGGGACTAGCGGCCGATGAGCAGTTCTTC | CASSLAGLAADEQFF
- | - | TRBJ1-2 | TRBV20-1 | TGCAGTGCTAGAGAGAACACCGGGACCTTC | CSARENTGTF
- | - | TRBJ2-1 | TRBV11-2 | TGTGCCAGCAGCTTGCATAGGGGGAGACTCCTTAATGAGCAGTTCTTC | CASSLHRGRLLNEQFF
- | - | TRBJ1-2 | TRBV30 | TGTGCCTGGAGTGTAGGGCGGGACGGGGGCTACACCTTC | CAWSVGRDGGYTF
- | - | TRBJ1-5 | TRBV19 | TGTGCCAGTAGTATGGGTGGGGCTCACAATCAGCCCCAGCATTTT | CASSMGGAHNQPQHF
- | - | TRBJ1-2 | TRBV9 | TGTGCCAGCAGCGTAGAATCGTACAGGGAGGGCTACACCTTC | CASSVESYREGYTF
TRBD1 | - | TRBJ2-3 | TRBV18 | TGTGCCAGCTCACCACCGACAGGGGGTACTACTAGCACAGATACGCAGTATTTT | CASSPPTGGTTSTDTQYF
TRBD1 | - | TRBJ1-2 | TRBV30 | TGTGCCTGGAGCGAGGACAGGGTGCGCTACACCTTC | CAWSEDRVRYTF
- | once | TRBJ2-5 | TRBV5-1 | TGCGCCAGCAGCTTGGGAGGCAGGGGCGGTTTAGAGACCCAGTACTTC | CASSLGGRGGLETQYF
TRBD2 | - | TRBJ2-1 | TRBV9 | TGTGCCAGCAGCGTAGTGGGGACTAGCGGGTTCAATGAGCAGTTCTTC | CASSVVGTSGFNEQFF
- | - | TRBJ1-2 | TRBV6-1 | TGTGCCAGCAGTGAAAGGGAAACAGGCTATGGCTACACCTTC | CASSERETGYGYTF